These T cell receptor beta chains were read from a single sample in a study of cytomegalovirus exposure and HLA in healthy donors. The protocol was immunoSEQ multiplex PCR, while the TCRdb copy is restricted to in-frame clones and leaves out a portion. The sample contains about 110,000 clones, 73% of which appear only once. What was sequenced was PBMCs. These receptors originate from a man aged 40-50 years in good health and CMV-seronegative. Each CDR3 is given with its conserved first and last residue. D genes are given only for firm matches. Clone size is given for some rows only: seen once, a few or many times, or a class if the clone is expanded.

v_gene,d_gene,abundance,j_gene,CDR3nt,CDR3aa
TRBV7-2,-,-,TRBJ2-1,TGTGCCAGCAGCTTAGTGGAGACTCCCACGGGTGAGCAGTTCTTC,CASSLVETPTGEQFF
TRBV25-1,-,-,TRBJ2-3,TGTGCCAGCAGTGAACGAACAGCTAGCACAGATACGCAGTATTTT,CASSERTASTDTQYF
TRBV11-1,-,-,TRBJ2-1,TGTGCCAGCAGCTCTCTCCGGGACAATTACAATGAGCAGTTCTTC,CASSSLRDNYNEQFF
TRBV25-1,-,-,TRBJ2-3,TGTGCCAGCAGTGAATTAGGACTGGCAGATACGCAGTATTTT,CASSELGLADTQYF
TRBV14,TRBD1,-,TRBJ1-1,TGTGCCAGCAGCTACAGGGGGCAAGGCACTGAAGCTTTCTTT,CASSYRGQGTEAFF
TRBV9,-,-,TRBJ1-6,TGTGCCAGCAGCGACAGGGTCTATAATTCACCCCTCCACTTT,CASSDRVYNSPLHF
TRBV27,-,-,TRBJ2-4,TGTGCCAGCAGTTTATATCCGGGGGTGGCAAACATTCAGTACTTC,CASSLYPGVANIQYF
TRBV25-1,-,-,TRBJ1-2,TGTGCCAGCAGTGAACCCCTCGGGAGCTATGGCTACACCTTC,CASSEPLGSYGYTF
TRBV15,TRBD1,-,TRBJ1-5,TGTGCCACCAGCGGCTCCGGGACAGATCATCAGCCCCAGCATTTT,CATSGSGTDHQPQHF
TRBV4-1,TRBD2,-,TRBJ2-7,TGCGCCAGCAGCCACCTAGCGGGGGGGGGCTCCTACGAGCAGTACTTC,CASSHLAGGGSYEQYF
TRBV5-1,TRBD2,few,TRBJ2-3,TGCGCCAGCAGCCCGTGGACTAGGCTCACAGATACGCAGTATTTT,CASSPWTRLTDTQYF
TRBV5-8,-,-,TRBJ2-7,TGTGCCAGCAGCTCCCCCCCTAACGAGCAGTACTTC,CASSSPPNEQYF
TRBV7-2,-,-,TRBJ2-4,TGTGCCAGCAGCTTAGCCTCCAGGGGTGCAAAAAACATTCAGTACTTC,CASSLASRGAKNIQYF
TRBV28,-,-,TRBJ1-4,TGTGCCAGCAGTTCTCGCTTAGGACAGTATAATGAAAAACTGTTTTTT,CASSSRLGQYNEKLFF
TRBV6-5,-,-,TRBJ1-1,TGTGCCAGCAAATGGGACACCTTTTCTTCTGAAGCTTTCTTT,CASKWDTFSSEAFF
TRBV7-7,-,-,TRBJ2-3,TGTGCTAGCAGCTCCGGGAGCACAGATACGCAGTATTTT,CASSSGSTDTQYF
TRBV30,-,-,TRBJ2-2,TGTGCCTGGAGTCCTACAGGGACCGGGGAGCTGTTTTTT,CAWSPTGTGELFF
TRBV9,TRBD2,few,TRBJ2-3,TGTGCCAGCAGTTTCCCTAGCGGGGGGGCCTCAGATACGCAGTATTTT,CASSFPSGGASDTQYF
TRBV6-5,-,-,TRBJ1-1,TGTGCCAGCAGTTACGGGAGACATTTTGAAGCTTTCTTT,CASSYGRHFEAFF
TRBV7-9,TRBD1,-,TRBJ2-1,TGTGCCAGCAGCAAGGACAGGGCCGGTGAGCAGTTCTTC,CASSKDRAGEQFF
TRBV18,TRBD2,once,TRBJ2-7,TGTGCCAGCTCGACATGGGGGTCTAGCGGGGGGAGTTCCTACGAGCAGTACTTC,CASSTWGSSGGSSYEQYF
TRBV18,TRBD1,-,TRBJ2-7,TGTGCCAGCTCACGGGGACAGGGGTACGAGCAGTACTTC,CASSRGQGYEQYF